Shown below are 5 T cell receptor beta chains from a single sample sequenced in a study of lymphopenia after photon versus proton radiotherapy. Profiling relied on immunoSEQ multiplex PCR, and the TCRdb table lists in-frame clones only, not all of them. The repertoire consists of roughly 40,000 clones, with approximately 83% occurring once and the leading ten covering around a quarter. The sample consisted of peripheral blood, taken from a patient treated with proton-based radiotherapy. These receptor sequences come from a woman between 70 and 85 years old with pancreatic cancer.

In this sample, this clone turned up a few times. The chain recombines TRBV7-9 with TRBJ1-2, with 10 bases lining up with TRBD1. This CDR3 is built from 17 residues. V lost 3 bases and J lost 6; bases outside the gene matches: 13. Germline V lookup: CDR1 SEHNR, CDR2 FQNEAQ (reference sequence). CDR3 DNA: TGTGCCAGCAGCTTTAGAGGAGACAGGGGGCTGACCGATGGCTACACCTTC. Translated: CASSFRGDRGLTDGYTF.

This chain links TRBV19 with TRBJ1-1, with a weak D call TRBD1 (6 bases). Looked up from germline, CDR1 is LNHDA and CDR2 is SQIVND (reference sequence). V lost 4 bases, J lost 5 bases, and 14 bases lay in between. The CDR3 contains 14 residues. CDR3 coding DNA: TGTGCCAGTAGTAGGGCCACTACAGGGACTGAAGCTTTCTTT. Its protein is CASSRATTGTEAFF.

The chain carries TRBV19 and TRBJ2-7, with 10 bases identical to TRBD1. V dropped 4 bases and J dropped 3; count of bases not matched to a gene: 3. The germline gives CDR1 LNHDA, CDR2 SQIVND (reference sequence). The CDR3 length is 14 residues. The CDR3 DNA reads TGTGCCAGTAGTAGAGGGGACAGGGGCTACGAGCAGTACTTC. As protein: CASSRGDRGYEQYF.

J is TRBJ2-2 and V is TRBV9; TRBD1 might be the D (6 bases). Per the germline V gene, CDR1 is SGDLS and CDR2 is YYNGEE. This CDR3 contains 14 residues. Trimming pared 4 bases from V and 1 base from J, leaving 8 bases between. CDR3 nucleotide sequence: TGTGCCAGCAGCCTGGGACAGAACACCGGGGAGCTGTTTTTT. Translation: CASSLGQNTGELFF.

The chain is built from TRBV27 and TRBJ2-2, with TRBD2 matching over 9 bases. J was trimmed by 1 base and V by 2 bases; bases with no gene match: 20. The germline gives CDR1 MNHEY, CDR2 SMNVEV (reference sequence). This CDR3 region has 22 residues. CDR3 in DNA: TGTGCCAGCAGTTTAGATGTGGGGCTAGCGGGATGGGTTAACAGGAACACCGGGGAGCTGTTTTTT. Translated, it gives CASSLDVGLAGWVNRNTGELFF.